These 12 T cell receptor beta chains originate from one sample sequenced in a study of T cells after yellow fever vaccination. TCRdb reprocessed the 5' RACE reads with MiXCR, giving one entry per CDR3 protein. Of 300,000 or so distinct CDR3 sequences in the sample, less than 9.5% were seen once. The sample was CD4+ T cells sorted from PBMCs, taken 5 days after the yellow fever booster vaccination. Receptors were obtained from a man aged 18 to 29 who received the YFV17D yellow fever vaccine.

The sample holds many counts of this clonotype. This rearrangement joins TRBV7-9 to TRBJ2-1; a possible D gene is TRBD1 (6 bases). The V gene's germline CDR1 is SEHNR and CDR2 FQNEAQ (reference sequence). Trimming removed 8 bases at V and 15 bases at J, with 26 bases between. This CDR3 is 14 amino acids long. The CDR3 protein is CASRIGVLGGGMFF. The CDR3 DNA reads TGTGCCAGCCGGATTGGTGTTCTTGGGGGCGGAATGTTCTTC.

The CDR3 DNA follows: TGTGCCAGCAGCAAAGACAGGGGTAGTCGAGGCTACACCTTC. This translates into CASSKDRGSRGYTF. V is TRBV12-3 or TRBV12-4 and J is TRBJ1-2; TRBD1 matches at 8 bases. Trimming took 6 bases from V and 8 from J; bases not matched to a gene: 11. This CDR3 contains 14 residues.

The V and J genes are TRBV9 and TRBJ2-5; TRBD1 aligns across 8 bases. V trimming: 4 bases; J trimming: 4 bases; junction bases outside the gene matches: 9. The CDR3 has 15 residues. Germline values: CDR1 SGDLS, CDR2 YYNGEE. CDR3 loop: CASSTRQGMAETQYF. CDR3 in DNA: TGTGCCAGCAGCACCAGACAGGGGATGGCAGAGACCCAGTACTTC.

This clonotype was counted ten times or more. The J gene is TRBJ2-5, the V gene TRBV6-5; D tentatively fits TRBD1 or TRBD2 (6 bases each). CDR3 length: 14 amino acids. The germline V gene has CDR1 MNHEY and CDR2 SVGAGI. Trimming pared 5 bases from V and 4 bases from J, leaving 14 bases between. The CDR3 here is CASSASGGLETQYF. For the CDR3, the DNA is TGTGCCAGCAGTGCCTCCGGGGGCTTAGAGACCCAGTACTTC.

This clonotype was detected ten times or more. This chain uses TRBV7-2 with TRBJ1-2; possible D gene TRBD1, 6 bases. Trimming pared 2 bases from V and 2 bases from J, leaving 9 bases between. Germline V gene sequence: CDR1 SGHTA, CDR2 FQGNSA. The CDR3 is 14 residues long. CDR3 DNA sequence: TGTGCCAGCAGCTTAAGGGACAAAAACTATGGCTACACCTTC. It codes for CASSLRDKNYGYTF.

This clonotype was observed a handful of times. Here the CDR3 DNA reads TGTGCCAGCAGCGTAGATGGGGGGAACTATGGCTACACCTTC. Its protein is CASSVDGGNYGYTF. V gene TRBV9 combines with J gene TRBJ1-2; tentatively, D is TRBD1 (5 bases). The CDR3 length is 14 residues. Per germline, CDR1 SGDLS and CDR2 YYNGEE. V shed 0 bases and J shed 2 bases, with 8 bases lying between them.

The chain links TRBV20-1 to TRBJ1-2, with a tentative D call TRBD1 (5 bases). This CDR3 region has 15 residues. CDR1 and CDR2 (germline): DFQATT, SNEGSKA (reference sequence). Trimming cost V 3 bases and J 0 bases, with 14 bases left between them. CDR3 amino acids: CSARGGDGANYGYTF. DNA for the CDR3: TGCAGTGCTAGGGGAGGGGACGGGGCTAACTATGGCTACACCTTC.

A few counts support this clonotype. V gene TRBV6-5 combines with J gene TRBJ2-1; TRBD1 is a possible D gene (6 bases). The V end was cut by 3 bases, the J end by 6 bases, with 15 bases between. This CDR3 region has 15 residues. Germline-derived CDR1 and CDR2 are MNHEY and SVGAGI. The CDR3 region has the DNA TGTGCCAGCAGTTATTCACAGGGAAGGGGCAATGAGCAGTTCTTC. Translated: CASSYSQGRGNEQFF.

This clonotype has just a few counts. The V and J genes are TRBV10-3 and TRBJ1-3, with D possibly matching TRBD1 (5 bases). Germline V gene lookup returns CDR1 ENHRY and CDR2 SYGVKD. The CDR3 contains 14 residues. The V and J ends lost 6 bases and 2 bases respectively, with 11 bases between them. The CDR3 reads CAISQGVAGNTIYF. In DNA form, the CDR3 reads TGTGCCATCAGCCAGGGAGTAGCTGGAAACACCATATATTTT.

The chain has TRBV4-1 and TRBJ1-1, with D perhaps matching TRBD1 (5 bases). Germline lookup yields CDR1 MGHRA and CDR2 YSYEKL. The CDR3 runs to 14 residues. With 6 bases removed from V and 1 base from J, the gap between germline ends came to 12 bases. The CDR3 is CASRGTLKNTEAFF. DNA of the CDR3: TGCGCCAGCAGGGGGACGCTCAAGAACACTGAAGCTTTCTTT.

CDR3 loop: CASSLEASGAYDYNEQFF. The CDR3 DNA follows: TGTGCCAGCAGCTTGGAAGCTAGCGGGGCCTATGACTACAATGAGCAGTTCTTC. This chain links TRBV5-6 with TRBJ2-1; 9 bases fit TRBD2. The CDR3 covers 18 residues. V lost 0 bases and J lost 3; bases outside the gene matches: 10. From germline, CDR1 is SGHDT and CDR2 YYEEEE.

The chain employs TRBV6-6 and TRBJ2-2; the match to TRBD1 covers 9 bases. Germline-derived CDR1 and CDR2 are MNHNY and SVGAGI (reference sequence). The V gene end was trimmed by 5 bases and the J gene end by 1 base; junction bases not matched to a gene: 5. The CDR3 is 16 amino acids. The CDR3, as DNA: TGTGCCAGCAGTAACAGGGGGCGGGGGAACACCGGGGAGCTGTTTTTT. Translated: CASSNRGRGNTGELFF.